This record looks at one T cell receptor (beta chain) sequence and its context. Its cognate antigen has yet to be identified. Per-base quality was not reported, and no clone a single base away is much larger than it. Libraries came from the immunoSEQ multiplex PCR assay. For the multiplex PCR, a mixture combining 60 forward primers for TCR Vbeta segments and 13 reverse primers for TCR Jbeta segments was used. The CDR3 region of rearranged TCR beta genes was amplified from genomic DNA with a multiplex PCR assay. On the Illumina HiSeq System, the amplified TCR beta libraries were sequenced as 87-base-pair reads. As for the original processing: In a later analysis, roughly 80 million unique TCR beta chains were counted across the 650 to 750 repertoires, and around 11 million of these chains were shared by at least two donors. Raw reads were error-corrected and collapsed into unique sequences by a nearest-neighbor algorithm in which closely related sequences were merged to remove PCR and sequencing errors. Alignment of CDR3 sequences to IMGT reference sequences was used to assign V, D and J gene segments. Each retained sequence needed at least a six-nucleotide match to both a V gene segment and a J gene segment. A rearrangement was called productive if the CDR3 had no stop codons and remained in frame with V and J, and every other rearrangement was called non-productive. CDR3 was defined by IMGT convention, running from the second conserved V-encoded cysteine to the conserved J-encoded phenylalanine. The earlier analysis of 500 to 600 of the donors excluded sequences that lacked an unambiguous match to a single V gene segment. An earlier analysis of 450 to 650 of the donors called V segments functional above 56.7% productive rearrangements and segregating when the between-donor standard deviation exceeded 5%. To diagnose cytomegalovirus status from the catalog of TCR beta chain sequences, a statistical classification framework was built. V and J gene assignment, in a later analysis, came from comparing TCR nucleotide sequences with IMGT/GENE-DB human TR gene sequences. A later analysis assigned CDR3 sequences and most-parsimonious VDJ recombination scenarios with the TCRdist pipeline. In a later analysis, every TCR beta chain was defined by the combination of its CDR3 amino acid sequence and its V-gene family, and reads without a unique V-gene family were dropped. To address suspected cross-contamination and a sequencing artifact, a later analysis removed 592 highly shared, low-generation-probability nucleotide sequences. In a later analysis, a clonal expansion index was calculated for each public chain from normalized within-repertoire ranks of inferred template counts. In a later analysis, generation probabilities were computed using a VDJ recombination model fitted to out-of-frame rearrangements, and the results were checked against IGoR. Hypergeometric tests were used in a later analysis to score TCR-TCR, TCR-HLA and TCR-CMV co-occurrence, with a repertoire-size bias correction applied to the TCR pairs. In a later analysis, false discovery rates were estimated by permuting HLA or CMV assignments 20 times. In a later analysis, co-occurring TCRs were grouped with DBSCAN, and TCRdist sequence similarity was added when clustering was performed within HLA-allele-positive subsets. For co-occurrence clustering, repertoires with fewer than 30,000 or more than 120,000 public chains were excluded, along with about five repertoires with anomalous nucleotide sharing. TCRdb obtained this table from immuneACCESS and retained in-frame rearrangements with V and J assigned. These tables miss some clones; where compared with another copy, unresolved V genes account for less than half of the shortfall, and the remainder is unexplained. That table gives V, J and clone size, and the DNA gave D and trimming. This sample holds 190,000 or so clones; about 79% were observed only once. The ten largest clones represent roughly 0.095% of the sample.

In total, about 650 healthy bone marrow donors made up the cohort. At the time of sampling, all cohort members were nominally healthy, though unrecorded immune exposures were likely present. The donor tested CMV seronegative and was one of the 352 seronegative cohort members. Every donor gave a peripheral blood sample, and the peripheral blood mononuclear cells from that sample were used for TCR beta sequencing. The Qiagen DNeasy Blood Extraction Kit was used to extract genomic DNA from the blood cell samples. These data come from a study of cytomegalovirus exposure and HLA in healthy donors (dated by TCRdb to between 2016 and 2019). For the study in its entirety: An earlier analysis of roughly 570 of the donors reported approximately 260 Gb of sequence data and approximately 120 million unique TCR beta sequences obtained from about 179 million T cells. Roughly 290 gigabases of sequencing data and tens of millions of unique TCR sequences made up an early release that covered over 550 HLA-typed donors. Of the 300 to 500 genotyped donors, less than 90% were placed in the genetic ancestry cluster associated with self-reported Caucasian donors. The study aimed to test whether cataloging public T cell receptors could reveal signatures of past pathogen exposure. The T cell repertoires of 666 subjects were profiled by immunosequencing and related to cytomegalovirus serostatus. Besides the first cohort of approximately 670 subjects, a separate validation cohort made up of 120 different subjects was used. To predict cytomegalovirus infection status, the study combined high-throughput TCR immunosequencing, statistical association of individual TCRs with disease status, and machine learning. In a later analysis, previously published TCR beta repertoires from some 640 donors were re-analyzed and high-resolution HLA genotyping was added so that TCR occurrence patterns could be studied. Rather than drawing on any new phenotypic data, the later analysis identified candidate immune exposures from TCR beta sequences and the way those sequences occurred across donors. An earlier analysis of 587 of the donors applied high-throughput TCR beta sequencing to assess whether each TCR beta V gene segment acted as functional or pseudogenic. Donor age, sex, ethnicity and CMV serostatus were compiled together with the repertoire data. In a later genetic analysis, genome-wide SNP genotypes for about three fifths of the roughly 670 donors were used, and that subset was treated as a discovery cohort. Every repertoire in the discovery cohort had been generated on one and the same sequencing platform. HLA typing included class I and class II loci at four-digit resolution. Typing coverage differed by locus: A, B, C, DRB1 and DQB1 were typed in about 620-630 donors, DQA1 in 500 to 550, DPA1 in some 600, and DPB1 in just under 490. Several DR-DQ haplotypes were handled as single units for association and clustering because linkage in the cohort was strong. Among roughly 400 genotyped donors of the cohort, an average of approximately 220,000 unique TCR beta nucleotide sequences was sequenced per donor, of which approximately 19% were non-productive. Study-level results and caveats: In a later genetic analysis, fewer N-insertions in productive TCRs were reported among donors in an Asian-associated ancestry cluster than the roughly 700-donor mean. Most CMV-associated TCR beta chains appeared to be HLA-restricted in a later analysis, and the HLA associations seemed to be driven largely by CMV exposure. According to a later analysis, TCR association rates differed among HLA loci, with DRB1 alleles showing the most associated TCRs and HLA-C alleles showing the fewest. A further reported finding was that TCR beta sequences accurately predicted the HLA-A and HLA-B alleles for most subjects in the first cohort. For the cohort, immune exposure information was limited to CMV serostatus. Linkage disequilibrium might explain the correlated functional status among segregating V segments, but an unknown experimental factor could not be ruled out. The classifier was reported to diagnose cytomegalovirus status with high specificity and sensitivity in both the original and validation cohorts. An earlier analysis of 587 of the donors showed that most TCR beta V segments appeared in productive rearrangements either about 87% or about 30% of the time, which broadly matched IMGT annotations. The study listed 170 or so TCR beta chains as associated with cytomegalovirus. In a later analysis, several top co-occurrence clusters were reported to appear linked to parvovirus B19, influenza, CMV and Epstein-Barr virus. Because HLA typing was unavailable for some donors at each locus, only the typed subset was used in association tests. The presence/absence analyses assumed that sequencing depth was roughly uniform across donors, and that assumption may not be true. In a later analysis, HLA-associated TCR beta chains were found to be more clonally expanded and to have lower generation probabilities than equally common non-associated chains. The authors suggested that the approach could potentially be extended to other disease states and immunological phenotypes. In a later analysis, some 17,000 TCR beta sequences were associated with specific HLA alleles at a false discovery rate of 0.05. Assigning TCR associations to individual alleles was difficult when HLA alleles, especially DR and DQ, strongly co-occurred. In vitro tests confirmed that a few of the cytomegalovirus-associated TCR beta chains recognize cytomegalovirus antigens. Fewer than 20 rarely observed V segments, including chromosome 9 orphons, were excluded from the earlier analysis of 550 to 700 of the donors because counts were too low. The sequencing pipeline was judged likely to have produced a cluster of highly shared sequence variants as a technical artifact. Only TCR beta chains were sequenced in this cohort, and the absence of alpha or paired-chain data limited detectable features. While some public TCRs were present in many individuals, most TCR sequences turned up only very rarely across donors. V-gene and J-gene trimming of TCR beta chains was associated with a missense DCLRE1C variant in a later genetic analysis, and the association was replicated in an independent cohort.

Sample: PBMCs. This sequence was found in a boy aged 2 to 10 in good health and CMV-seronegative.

CDR3 reads: CASRRTGEKLFF. The DNA is as follows: TGTGCCAGCAGGAGGACAGGGGAAAAACTGTTTTTT. This sequence uses TRBV2 and TRBJ1-4, with TRBD1 identical over 8 junction bases. CDR1 and CDR2 are drawn from the germline V gene: SNHLY, FYNNEI. Unmatched junction bases come to 2, with V trimmed by 6 bases and J by 8 bases. Reading from cysteine to phenylalanine, the CDR3 counts 12 amino acids. Only CDR3 DNA is held: 36 bases, read in frame from base 1.